These T cell receptor beta chains were read from a single sample in a study of metastatic and nonmetastatic thyroid tumors. TCRdb re-clonotyped the PCR reads through MiXCR. The profile shows 25,000 to 35,000 clones, 15% to 20% of them singletons. Sequencing was carried out using blood. These receptors were taken from a female donor with papillary thyroid cancer or a benign thyroid nodule (not recorded which). Some clones in this sample may be carry-over from other donors' samples. Each CDR3 is given with its conserved first and last residue. A D gene is named only where the DNA matches it firmly. For some rows the clone size is stated as once, few or many, or as a class when expanded; others skip it.

V gene	J gene	clone size	D gene	CDR3 protein	CDR3 DNA
TRBV11-2	TRBJ2-1	NA	TRBD1	CASSDLRTGINEQFF	TGTGCCAGTAGCGATCTCCGGACAGGGATCAATGAGCAGTTCTTC
TRBV10-2	TRBJ2-1	few	NA	CVSSPPGQRTSEQFF	TGCGTCAGCAGCCCACCGGGACAACGGACTAGTGAACAGTTCTTC
TRBV12-3/TRBV12-4	TRBJ1-5	few	TRBD1	CASSWTGDNQPQHF	TGTGCCAGCAGTTGGACAGGGGACAATCAGCCCCAGCATTTT
TRBV29-1	TRBJ2-1	many	NA	CSVERGLALLGEQFF	TGCAGCGTTGAGAGGGGGCTAGCGCTCCTCGGGGAGCAGTTCTTC
TRBV19	TRBJ1-1	many	NA	CASSISVNTEAFF	TGTGCCAGTAGTATTTCAGTGAACACTGAAGCTTTCTTT
TRBV6-8	TRBJ1-6	many	TRBD1	CASSKTGINSPLHF	TGTGCCAGCAGTAAGACAGGGATAAATTCACCCCTCCACTTT
TRBV6-1	TRBJ2-7	NA	NA	CAIRRRGSYEQYF	TGTGCCATACGGCGGAGGGGTTCGTACGAGCAGTACTTC
TRBV6-1	TRBJ2-6	medium-sized	NA	CASTLSGTTGANVLTF	TGTGCCAGCACCCTCTCGGGGACGACTGGGGCCAACGTCCTGACTTTC
TRBV28	TRBJ1-2	medium-sized	NA	CASRGLGTQVVGYTF	TGTGCCAGCAGGGGACTCGGGACCCAGGTCGTGGGCTACACCTTC
TRBV24-1	TRBJ2-5	NA	NA	CTTSAADKGTQYF	TGTACCACCAGTGCGGCGGATAAGGGGACCCAGTACTTC
TRBV20-1	TRBJ2-1	many	NA	CSAPPPGDYNEQFF	TGCAGTGCCCCCCCTCCGGGAGACTACAATGAGCAGTTCTTC
TRBV28	TRBJ2-7	few	TRBD2	CASSEAGGSYEQYF	TGTGCCAGCTCGGAAGCGGGAGGATCCTACGAGCAGTACTTC
TRBV12-3/TRBV12-4	TRBJ2-2	few	NA	CASSLAQGVGELFF	TGTGCCAGCAGTTTAGCGCAGGGCGTCGGGGAGCTGTTTTTT
TRBV5-1	TRBJ2-7	many	NA	CASSLTGTSNYEQYF	TGCGCCAGCAGCTTAACCGGGACATCGAACTACGAGCAGTACTTC
TRBV7-2	TRBJ2-1	many	TRBD2	CASSLVGGGGNEQFF	TGTGCCAGCAGCTTAGTAGGCGGGGGAGGGAATGAGCAGTTCTTC
TRBV5-1	TRBJ1-1	many	NA	CASSKGHRDYTEAFF	TGCGCCAGCAGCAAAGGACACCGAGATTACACTGAAGCTTTCTTT
TRBV6-1	TRBJ1-1	NA	NA	CASSPPGVGTEAFF	TGTGCCAGCAGCCCACCAGGGGTGGGGACTGAAGCTTTCTTT
TRBV4-2	TRBJ1-2	many	NA	CASSPPFGGDNYGYTF	TGTGCCAGCAGCCCCCCGTTCGGGGGGGATAACTATGGCTACACCTTC
TRBV6-2/TRBV6-3	TRBJ2-7	medium-sized	NA	CASGRLLSYEQYF	TGTGCCAGCGGGAGACTGCTCTCCTACGAGCAGTACTTC
TRBV20-1	TRBJ2-7	NA	NA	CSARNLDSSYEQYF	TGCAGTGCTCGTAATCTCGACAGCTCCTACGAGCAGTACTTC
TRBV2	TRBJ2-2	few	NA	CASSVERPRTVELFF	TGTGCCAGCAGTGTCGAGCGCCCGAGGACCGTGGAGCTGTTTTTT
TRBV6-4	TRBJ2-1	few	TRBD2	CASRTSGGAYNEQFF	TGTGCCAGCAGGACTAGCGGGGGGGCCTACAATGAGCAGTTCTTC
TRBV3-1	TRBJ1-1	NA	NA	CASSGVGTEAFF	TGTGCCAGCAGTGGGGTTGGCACTGAAGCTTTCTTT
TRBV20-1	TRBJ2-1	many	TRBD2	CSAKGLVTSGWGNEQFF	TGCAGTGCTAAGGGTCTTGTGACTAGCGGGTGGGGGAATGAGCAGTTCTTC
TRBV4-3	TRBJ1-5	NA	TRBD1	CASSPHDRGSAPQHF	TGCGCCAGCAGCCCACACGACAGGGGGTCTGCGCCCCAGCATTTT
TRBV20-1	TRBJ1-6	many	NA	CSAILQELIGSPLHF	TGCAGTGCTATCCTACAGGAACTAATAGGTTCACCCCTCCACTTT